A single sample is the source of the 8 T cell receptor beta chains below, sequenced in a study of T cell responses to AZD1222 COVID-19 vaccine. Generated by immunoSEQ multiplex PCR, the TCRdb table keeps only in-frame clones and is missing some. This sample has approximately 150,000 clones, with 80% to 90% found just once. Here the sequenced sample was peripheral blood, taken on day 0 of AZD1222 vaccination. These receptors were collected from an adult in good health.

The genes are TRBV11-2 and TRBJ2-1; 12 nucleotides agree with TRBD2. The CDR3 sequence is 19 residues long. CDR1 and CDR2 (germline): SGHAT, FQNNGV. J was trimmed by 0 bases and V by 3 bases; bases with no gene match: 9. The CDR3 sequence: CASSFIASGRVSSYNEQFF. The CDR3 coding sequence is TGTGCCAGCAGCTTTATTGCTAGCGGGAGGGTTAGCTCCTACAATGAGCAGTTCTTC.

This chain uses TRBV5-5 with TRBJ2-7, with a weak D call TRBD1 (5 bases). Germline CDR1 and CDR2: SGHKS and YYEKEE (reference sequence). The CDR3 is made up of 14 amino acids. V was shortened by 0 bases and J by 2 bases, with 9 bases between the two germline ends. The CDR3 DNA sequence: TGTGCCAGCAGCTTGGTCGGCAGGGCCTACGAGCAGTACTTC. It yields the protein CASSLVGRAYEQYF.

J is TRBJ2-7 and V is TRBV30; no clear D gene. V lost 1 base and J 2 bases, leaving 9 bases between the germline ends. CDR3 length equals 13 residues. Germline CDR1 reads GTSNPN; CDR2 reads SVGIG (reference sequence). The DNA for the CDR3 is TGTGCCTGGAGTGACAGCCGACCCTACGAGCAGTACTTC. Translation gives CAWSDSRPYEQYF.

This rearrangement joins TRBV10-1 to TRBJ2-3; 10 bases are shared with TRBD1. The germline V gene encodes CDR1 WNHNN and CDR2 SYGVQD (reference sequence). The CDR3 sequence is 14 residues long. Unmatched junction bases numbered 3, after V lost 6 bases and J lost 3 bases. This CDR3 reads CASRGQGRTDTQYF. The CDR3 nucleotides read TGCGCCAGCAGGGGACAGGGGCGAACAGATACGCAGTATTTT.

A few counts support this clone. The chain joins TRBV2 to TRBJ2-7, with D possibly matching TRBD2 (5 bases). The CDR3 is 14 amino acids. Germline lookup yields CDR1 SNHLY and CDR2 FYNNEI. Deletions cut 7 bases from V and 7 bases from J, with 20 bases between. This chain's CDR3 is CASTSSTGPGEQYF. The CDR3 nucleotides read TGTGCCAGCACTTCCTCGACGGGCCCGGGGGAGCAGTACTTC. Full variable domain (remainder filled in from reference TRBV2 and TRBJ2-7): EPEVTQTPSHQVTQMGQEVILRCVPISNHLYFYWYRQILGQKVEFLVSFYNNEISEKSEIFDDQFSVERPDGSNFTLKIRSTKLEDSAMYFCASTSSTGPGEQYFGPGTRLTVT.

The chain carries TRBV6-5 and TRBJ2-1; 9 positions match TRBD2. The CDR3 extends over 15 amino acids. Germline assignment: CDR1 MNHEY and CDR2 SVGAGI. The V and J ends lost 8 bases and 3 bases, in that order; junction bases with no gene match: 8. Written as DNA, the CDR3 is TGTGCCAGCTCCTGGGAGCGGGAGGTCTACAATGAGCAGTTCTTC. Translating gives CASSWEREVYNEQFF.

The chain recombines TRBV9 with TRBJ1-4; D is possibly TRBD1 (6 bases). The V gene lost 3 bases and the J gene lost 5 bases, with 17 bases spanning the gap. Germline-derived CDR1 and CDR2 are SGDLS and YYNGEE. The CDR3 consists of 16 residues. CDR3 bases: TGTGCCAGCAGCGGGCAGCCGACAGGTTACAATGAAAAACTGTTTTTT. Translating gives CASSGQPTGYNEKLFF.

The J gene is TRBJ1-6, the V gene TRBV7-2; TRBD1 matches at 7 bases. From germline, CDR1 is SGHTA and CDR2 FQGNSA. The CDR3 is made up of 15 amino acids. The J segment lost 9 bases and the V segment lost 1 base, leaving 6 bases of the junction unmatched. The DNA for the CDR3 is TGTGCCAGCAGCTTAGACGACAGGGTTATTTCACCCCTCCACTTT. Translating it yields CASSLDDRVISPLHF.